One and the same sample provided the 21 T cell receptor beta chains below, sequenced in a study of cytomegalovirus exposure and HLA in healthy donors (TCRdb year 2017). To prepare the library, the immunoSEQ multiplex PCR assay was applied. The multiplex PCR relied on a mix of 60 forward primers for TCR Vbeta segments and 13 reverse primers for TCR Jbeta segments. This is the immuneACCESS table as TCRdb keeps it, with only in-frame sequences that have V and J called. A part of the clones is gone; compared with another copy, unresolved V genes explain less than half, and the rest is unexplained. This sample gives about 150,000 clones in total; 80% to 90% of them show up just once. Clones ranked in the top ten supply 3.5% to 5.5% of the sample. The specimen sequenced was PBMCs. The receptor set was obtained from a middle-aged woman in good health and CMV-seropositive.

The chain joins TRBV5-5 to TRBJ1-1; 9 bases match TRBD1. The CDR3 has 13 residues. V gave up 5 bases and J gave up 11 bases; unmatched junction bases: 10. In germline, CDR1 is SGHKS, CDR2 YYEKEE (reference sequence). This CDR3 is CASSRDRVIWAFF. DNA for the CDR3: TGTGCCAGCAGTAGGGACAGGGTAATTTGGGCTTTCTTT.

The chain employs TRBV25-1 and TRBJ1-2, with unresolved D. This CDR3 is 13 amino acids long. Germline values: CDR1 MGHDK, CDR2 SYGVNS. Between the trimmed V and J ends, which lost 2 bases and 0 bases, there was a span of 4 bases. The CDR3 reads CASSEVANYGYTF. The CDR3 DNA reads as TGTGCCAGCAGTGAAGTAGCTAACTATGGCTACACCTTC.

This chain links TRBV18 with TRBJ1-1, with 7 positions matching TRBD1. Germline V gene sequence: CDR1 KGHSH, CDR2 LQKENI. J lost 4 bases, V lost 6 bases, and 5 bases had no gene match. The CDR3 has 13 amino acids. CDR3 sequence (DNA): TGTGCCAGCTCGCGACAGGGAGGCACTGAAGCTTTCTTT. Amino acid sequence: CASSRQGGTEAFF.

The table lists this clone with a few counts. The chain carries TRBV15 and TRBJ2-3; TRBD2 agrees at 11 bases. The junction had 7 bases not matched to a gene; V was cut back by 2 bases and J by 6 bases. Germline V gene lookup returns CDR1 LNHNV and CDR2 YYDKDF (reference sequence). CDR3 length: 16 residues. Here the CDR3 reads CATSRSLAGGADTQYF. Here the CDR3 DNA reads TGTGCCACCAGCAGATCTTTAGCGGGGGGGGCGGATACGCAGTATTTT.

The chain employs TRBV18 and TRBJ2-1, with 13 bases aligning to TRBD2. CDR3 length: 15 amino acids. With 6 bases clipped from V and 5 bases from J, the junction kept 4 bases outside the gene matches. Germline CDR1 is KGHSH and CDR2 is LQKENI. The CDR3 DNA reads as TGTGCCAGCTCCCCCGGGACTAGCGGGAACAATGAGCAGTTCTTC. It encodes CASSPGTSGNNEQFF. Complete variable domain (other parts from reference TRBV18 and TRBJ2-1): NAGVMQNPRHLVRRRGQEARLRCSPMKGHSHVYWYRQLPEEGLKFMVYLQKENIIDESGMPKERFSAEFPKEGPSILRIQQVVRGDSAAYFCASSPGTSGNNEQFFGPGTRLTVL.

The CDR3 sequence: CASSRQMNTEAFF. The CDR3 coding sequence is TGTGCCAGCTCCCGACAGATGAACACTGAAGCTTTCTTT. J is TRBJ1-1 and V is TRBV18; weak D call: TRBD1 (5 bases). V was clipped by 6 bases and J by 0 bases, with 8 bases between them. Germline assignment: CDR1 KGHSH and CDR2 LQKENI. The CDR3 has 13 residues.

This clone was counted a few times. V is TRBV6-1 and J is TRBJ1-5; D gene unclear. Germline V gene sequence: CDR1 MNHNS, CDR2 SASEGT. The CDR3 spans 14 residues. Trimming removed 0 bases from V and 5 bases from J, with 8 bases in between. CDR3 sequence: CASSEAGGYQPQHF. In DNA form, the CDR3 reads TGTGCCAGCAGTGAAGCAGGAGGATATCAGCCCCAGCATTTT.

This sequence joins TRBV29-1 and TRBJ2-2, with 9 bases lining up with TRBD1. V gave up 7 bases and J gave up 3 bases; unmatched junction bases: 3. The CDR3 extends over 13 amino acids. CDR1 is SQVTM and CDR2 is ANQGSEA in the germline V gene. The CDR3 DNA reads as TGCAGCGGGCGGACAGGGGACACCGGGGAGCTGTTTTTT. It codes for CSGRTGDTGELFF.

This clone came up a few times. The chain recombines TRBV2 with TRBJ2-6, with 9 bases identical to TRBD1. The germline V gene encodes CDR1 SNHLY and CDR2 FYNNEI. The CDR3 has 17 amino acids. J gave up 4 bases and V 7 bases, and 11 bases lay outside the gene matches. The CDR3 DNA reads TGTGCCAGCACCCTACAGGGGGCAGTTCTCGGGGCCAACGTCCTGACTTTC. This sequence encodes CASTLQGAVLGANVLTF.

This sequence joins TRBV21-1 and TRBJ2-3; the tabulated D call, TRBD2, remains unverified against the DNA. TRBV21-1 is marked as a pseudogene. The CDR3 is 18 residues long. CDR3 nucleotides: TGTGCCAGCAGCAGACGACTAGCGGGAGATCAGCCCACAGATACGCAGTATTTT. Encoded protein: CASSRRLAGDQPTDTQYF.

This chain links TRBV7-9 with TRBJ1-1; TRBD1 might be the D (5 bases). V was clipped by 1 base and J by 1 base, with 16 bases between them. Germline assignment: CDR1 SEHNR and CDR2 FQNEAQ (reference sequence). The CDR3 length is 17 residues. CDR3 amino acids: CASSLVGSQGPNTEAFF. DNA for the CDR3: TGTGCCAGCAGCTTAGTTGGCAGCCAGGGTCCGAACACTGAAGCTTTCTTT.

The table lists this clone with a few counts. The rearrangement joins TRBV27 to TRBJ2-7; 11 bases are shared with TRBD2. With V trimmed by 0 bases and J by 0 bases, 10 bases remained unmatched. The CDR3 consists of 19 residues. Germline CDR1 is MNHEY and CDR2 is SMNVEV (reference sequence). CDR3 protein: CASSLSPPSSGRSSYEQYF. DNA for the CDR3: TGTGCCAGCAGTTTATCCCCCCCGTCTAGCGGGAGGAGCTCCTACGAGCAGTACTTC.

This rearrangement joins TRBV28 to TRBJ2-7, with 9 bases lining up with TRBD2. The V and J ends lost 3 bases and 7 bases, in that order; junction bases with no gene match: 16. This CDR3 has 17 amino acids. CDR1 is MDHEN and CDR2 is SYDVKM in the germline V gene. The CDR3 loop reads CASSLAPSGAPRGEQYF. For the CDR3, the DNA is TGTGCCAGCAGTTTGGCGCCTAGCGGGGCCCCTAGGGGGGAGCAGTACTTC.

The chain joins TRBV30 to TRBJ2-5; 7 nucleotides agree with TRBD1. With 2 bases clipped from V and 11 bases from J, the junction kept 17 bases outside the gene matches. The CDR3 is 15 residues long. In germline, CDR1 is GTSNPN, CDR2 SVGIG (reference sequence). Here the CDR3 reads CAWSSAETGFEEQYF. For the CDR3, the DNA is TGTGCCTGGAGTTCTGCCGAGACAGGGTTCGAGGAGCAGTACTTC.

This clone has just one count. The chain has TRBV5-1 and TRBJ2-5; 13 bases align to TRBD2. Germline loops: CDR1 SGHRS, CDR2 YFSETQ. The trim removed 4 bases at V and 3 bases at J, leaving 6 bases unmatched. There are 16 residues in the CDR3. CDR3 residues: CASSPTLAGGEETQYF. The CDR3 DNA sequence: TGCGCCAGCAGCCCCACACTAGCGGGAGGGGAAGAGACCCAGTACTTC.

The V gene is TRBV5-1, the J gene TRBJ2-2; perhaps TRBD1 as D (6 bases). The CDR3 totals 15 residues. Per germline, CDR1 SGHRS and CDR2 YFSETQ. The germline V and J ends were trimmed by 1 base and 2 bases, with 9 bases remaining between them. The CDR3 DNA follows: TGCGCCAGCAGCTTGTTGGGACAAAACACCGGGGAGCTGTTTTTT. Its protein product is CASSLLGQNTGELFF.

For the CDR3, the DNA is TGTGCCTGGGATACAGGGAACGAAAAACTGTTTTTT. Translation gives CAWDTGNEKLFF. This chain joins TRBV30 and TRBJ1-4, with D possibly being TRBD1 (6 bases). The CDR3 contains 12 residues. The germline gives CDR1 GTSNPN, CDR2 SVGIG (reference sequence). The V end was cut by 5 bases, the J end by 8 bases, with 12 bases between.

The chain joins TRBV19 to TRBJ2-3, with 10 bases that match TRBD1. V was clipped by 5 bases and J by 4 bases; unmatched bases: 9. CDR3 length: 16 amino acids. CDR1 and CDR2 (germline): LNHDA, SQIVND (reference sequence). As DNA, the CDR3 is TGTGCCAGTAGTGGTCCGACAGGGGGCATAGCAGATACGCAGTATTTT. Translating it yields CASSGPTGGIADTQYF.

The chain links TRBV7-2 to TRBJ2-1; 7 bases fit TRBD1. The CDR3 contains 16 residues. The germline gives CDR1 SGHTA, CDR2 FQGNSA. The V and J ends lost 7 bases and 2 bases, in that order; junction bases with no gene match: 11. The CDR3 DNA follows: TGTGCCAGCACCCCCTCCGGGACAGAGCCCTACAATGAGCAGTTCTTC. Its protein product is CASTPSGTEPYNEQFF.

In this sample, this clone turned up once. The chain carries TRBV2 and TRBJ1-1; D not resolved. The CDR3 has 12 residues. Germline V lookup: CDR1 SNHLY, CDR2 FYNNEI. Trimming stripped 8 bases from V and 4 bases from J, with 11 bases between. The CDR3 region is CASVGSRTEAFF. For the CDR3, the DNA is TGTGCCAGCGTGGGCAGTCGCACTGAAGCTTTCTTT.

The genes are TRBV28 and TRBJ2-1, with 7 bases lining up with TRBD2. The J segment lost 4 bases and the V segment lost 3 bases, leaving 15 bases of the junction unmatched. The CDR3 contains 18 residues. Germline CDR1 and CDR2: MDHEN and SYDVKM. This CDR3 reads CASSLGYRRENMYNEQFF. In nucleotides, the CDR3 is TGTGCCAGCAGTTTGGGCTATCGGCGGGAGAATATGTACAATGAGCAGTTCTTC.